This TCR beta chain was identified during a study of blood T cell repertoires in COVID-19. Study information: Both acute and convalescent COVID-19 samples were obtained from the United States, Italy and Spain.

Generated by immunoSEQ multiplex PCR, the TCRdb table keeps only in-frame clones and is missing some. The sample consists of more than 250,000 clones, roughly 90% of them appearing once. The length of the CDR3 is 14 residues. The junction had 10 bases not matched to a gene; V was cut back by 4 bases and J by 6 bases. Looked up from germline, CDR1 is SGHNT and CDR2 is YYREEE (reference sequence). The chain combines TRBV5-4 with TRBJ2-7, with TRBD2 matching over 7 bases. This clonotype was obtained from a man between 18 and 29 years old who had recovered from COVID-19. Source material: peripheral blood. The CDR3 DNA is TGTGCCAGCAGCCCAACCCCGGGGGGAAGCGAGCAGTACTTC. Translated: CASSPTPGGSEQYF.